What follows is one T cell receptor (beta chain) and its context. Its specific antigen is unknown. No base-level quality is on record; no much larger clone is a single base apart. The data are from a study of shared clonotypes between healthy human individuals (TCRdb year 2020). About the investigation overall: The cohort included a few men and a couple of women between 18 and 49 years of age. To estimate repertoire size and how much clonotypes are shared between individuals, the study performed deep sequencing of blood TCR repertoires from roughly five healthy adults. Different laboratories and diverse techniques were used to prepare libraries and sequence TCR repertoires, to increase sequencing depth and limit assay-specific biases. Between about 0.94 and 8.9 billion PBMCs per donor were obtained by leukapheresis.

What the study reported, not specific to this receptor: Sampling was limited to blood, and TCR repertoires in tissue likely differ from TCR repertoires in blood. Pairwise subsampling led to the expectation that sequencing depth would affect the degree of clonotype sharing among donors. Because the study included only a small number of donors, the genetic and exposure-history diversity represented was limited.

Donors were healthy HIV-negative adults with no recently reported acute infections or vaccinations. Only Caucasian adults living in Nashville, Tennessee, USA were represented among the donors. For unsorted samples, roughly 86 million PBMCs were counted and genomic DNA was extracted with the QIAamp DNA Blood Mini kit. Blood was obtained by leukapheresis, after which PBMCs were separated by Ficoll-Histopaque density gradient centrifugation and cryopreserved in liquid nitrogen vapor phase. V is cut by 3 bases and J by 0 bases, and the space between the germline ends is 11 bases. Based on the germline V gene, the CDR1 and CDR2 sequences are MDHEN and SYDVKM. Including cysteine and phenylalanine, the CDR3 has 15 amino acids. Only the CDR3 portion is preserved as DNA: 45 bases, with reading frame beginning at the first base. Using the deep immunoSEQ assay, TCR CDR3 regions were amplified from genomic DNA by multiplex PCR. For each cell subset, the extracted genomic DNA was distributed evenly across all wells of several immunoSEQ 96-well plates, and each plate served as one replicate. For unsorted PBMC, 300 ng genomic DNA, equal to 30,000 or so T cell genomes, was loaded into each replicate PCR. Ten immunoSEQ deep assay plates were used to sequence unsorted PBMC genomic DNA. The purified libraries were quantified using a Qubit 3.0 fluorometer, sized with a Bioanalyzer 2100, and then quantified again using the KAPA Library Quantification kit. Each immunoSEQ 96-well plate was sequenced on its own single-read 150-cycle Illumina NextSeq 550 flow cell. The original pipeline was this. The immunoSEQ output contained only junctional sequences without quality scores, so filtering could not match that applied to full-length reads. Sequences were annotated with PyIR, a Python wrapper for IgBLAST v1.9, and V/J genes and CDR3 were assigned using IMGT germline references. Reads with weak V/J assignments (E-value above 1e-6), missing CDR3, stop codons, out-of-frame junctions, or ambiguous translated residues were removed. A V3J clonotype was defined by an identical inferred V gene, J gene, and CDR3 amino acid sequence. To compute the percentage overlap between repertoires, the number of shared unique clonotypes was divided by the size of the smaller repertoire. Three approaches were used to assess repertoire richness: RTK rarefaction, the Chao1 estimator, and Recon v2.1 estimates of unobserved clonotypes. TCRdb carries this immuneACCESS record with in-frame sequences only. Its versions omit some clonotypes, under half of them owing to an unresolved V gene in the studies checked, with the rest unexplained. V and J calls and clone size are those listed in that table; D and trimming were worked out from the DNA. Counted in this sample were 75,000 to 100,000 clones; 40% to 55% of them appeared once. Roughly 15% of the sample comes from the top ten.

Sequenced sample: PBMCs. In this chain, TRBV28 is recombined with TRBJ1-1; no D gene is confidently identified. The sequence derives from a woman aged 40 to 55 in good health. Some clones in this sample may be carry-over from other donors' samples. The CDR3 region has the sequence CASSLEGAMNTEAFF. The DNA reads TGTGCCAGCAGTTTGGAGGGTGCCATGAACACTGAAGCTTTCTTT.